This TCR beta chain appears in the sequencing data of a study of response to subunit inactivated influenza vaccine. Findings and caveats of the study: T cells newly recruited by each seasonal influenza vaccination are few, the authors suggested.

On this clonotype: Its antigen is not known.

Germline loops: CDR1 MNHEY, CDR2 SVGAGI. This CDR3 spans 16 amino acids. Trimming left V 0 bases short and J 4 bases short, with 12 bases between. TCRdb ran MiXCR on the RT-PCR reads and lists one entry per CDR3 protein. This repertoire shows 800,000 or so distinct CDR3 sequences, approximately 22% found once; its top ten account for about a tenth. This TCR came from a man aged 50 to 59 who received an inactivated influenza vaccine. The V call is TRBV6-5, the J call TRBJ2-2, with no clear D. The input for sequencing was PBMCs from blood, taken around 5 days after vaccination. CDR3 sequence: CASSYSSNLITGELFF. The CDR3 DNA follows: TGTGCCAGCAGTTACTCTTCGAACCTGATCACCGGGGAGCTGTTTTTT.